Described below is a single TCR beta chain sequence and its context. Trimming removed 1 base at V and 0 bases at J, with 15 bases between. The CDR3 runs 17 residues. Germline V gene sequence: CDR1 DFQATT, CDR2 SNEGSKA (reference sequence). It was negative isolation that provided the CD8+ and CD4+ T cells, whereas TEMRA cells were enriched by FACS. The sample originates from a study of CD8 T cells in Susac syndrome. Reverse transcription of roughly 0.45 to 1 ug RNA was performed with random hexamers. TCRdb used MiXCR to reprocess the immunoSEQ multiplex PCR reads, holding one entry per CDR3 protein. This table has approximately 26,000 distinct CDR3 sequences, approximately 94% appearing once.

This chain links TRBV20-1 with TRBJ2-2, with D possibly called TRBD1 or TRBD2 (5 bases each). The TCR comes from a human donor in good health. The material sequenced was CD8+ T cells from PBMCs. CDR3 in DNA: TGCAGTGCTAGAGCGGCAGGGAGACCGACGAACACCGGGGAGCTGTTTTTT. It specifies CSARAAGRPTNTGELFF.